This TCR beta chain was sequenced during a study of blood T cell repertoires in COVID-19. The wider study: There were acute and convalescent COVID-19 samples, and they came from the United States, Italy and Spain. The cDNA or gDNA used as material had been derived from T cells, B-cell-depleted T cells, or PBMCs.

This CDR3 is 15 amino acids long. CDR1 SGHTA and CDR2 FQGNSA come from the germline V gene. The V gene end was trimmed by 5 bases and the J gene end by 5 bases; junction bases not matched to a gene: 11. Source study methods: Reference gene primer amplification yielded estimated nucleated cell counts. Clones were sequenced by immunoSEQ multiplex PCR, and TCRdb holds only the in-frame ones, with some missing. The V and J calls and clone size were taken over from that table, and D and trimming were inferred from the DNA. The sample includes roughly 140,000 clones, 80% to 90% of them seen just once. Sequenced input: peripheral blood. This TCR derives from a woman aged 60-75 years with active COVID-19. The chain is built from TRBV7-2 and TRBJ2-5, with 7 bases lining up with TRBD2. The CDR3 bases are TGTGCCAGCAGCCAAAGTAGCGGGTTCTTGGAGACCCAGTACTTC. Protein product: CASSQSSGFLETQYF.